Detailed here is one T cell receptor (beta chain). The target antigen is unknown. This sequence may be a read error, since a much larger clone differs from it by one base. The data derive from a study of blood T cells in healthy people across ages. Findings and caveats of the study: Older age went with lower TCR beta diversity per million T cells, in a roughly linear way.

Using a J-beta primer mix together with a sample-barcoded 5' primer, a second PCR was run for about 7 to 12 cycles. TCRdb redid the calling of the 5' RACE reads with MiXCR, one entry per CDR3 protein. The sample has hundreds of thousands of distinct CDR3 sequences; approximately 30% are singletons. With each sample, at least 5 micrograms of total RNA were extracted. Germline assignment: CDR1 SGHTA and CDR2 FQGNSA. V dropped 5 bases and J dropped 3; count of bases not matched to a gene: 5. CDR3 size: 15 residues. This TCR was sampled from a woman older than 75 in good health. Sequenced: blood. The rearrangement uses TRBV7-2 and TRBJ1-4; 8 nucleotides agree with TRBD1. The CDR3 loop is CASSIGQGANEKLFF. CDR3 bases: TGTGCCAGCAGCATCGGACAGGGAGCTAATGAAAAACTGTTTTTT. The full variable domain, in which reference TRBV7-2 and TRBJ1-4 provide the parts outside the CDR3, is GAGVSQSPSNKVTEKGKDVELRCDPISGHTALYWYRQSLGQGLEFLIYFQGNSAPDKSGLPSDRFSAERTGGSVSTLTIQRTQQEDSAVYLCASSIGQGANEKLFFGSGTQLSVL.